This entry describes one TCR beta chain. The clone's antigen remains unknown. The germline gene is not matched at one end of the junction; a read error may be the cause. The library was generated by multiplex PCR. TCRdb lists the instrument as Illumina HiSeq 2500. Following protocols modified from ARM-PCR, the researchers constructed TCRbeta libraries through three rounds of nested PCR with primers (Table S4). Before sequencing, PCR products of 200-500 bp were excised from the gel and purified with the QIAquick gel extraction kit. From the authors' description of their analysis: Trimmomatic was used to clean the reads, FLASH was used to merge the reads into complete CDR3 sequences, and MiTCR was used to assign the reads to V(D)J germline segments. Clonal diversity was calculated as the inverse Simpson's index using VDJtools. A read counted as productive if the sequence was in-frame and lacked a premature stop codon. The raw public data were reprocessed by TCRdb itself: fastp quality trimming at Q25, MiXCR clonotype calling, in-frame beta chains only. Each entry is one CDR3 protein sequence, shown with its most common DNA and genes. The V and J calls follow TCRdb's processing rather than the paper's. The sample table holds more than 85,000 distinct CDR3 sequences, of which over 75% were seen once. The top ten constitute approximately 24% of the sample.

RNA was isolated from bulk, unsorted tissue, and RNA quality was assessed with a NanoDrop ND-1000 and an Agilent 2100. Donors were newly diagnosed lung cancer patients admitted for thoracic surgery in China between August and November 2014, without prior chemotherapy. Anyone who had undergone radiotherapy or chemotherapy before, or who had another cancer at the same time, was left out of the study. Pieces of surgical tissue measuring roughly 1-2.2 cm3 were kept in RNAlater solution and held at -80 degrees C until needed. The sample belongs to a study of tumor and adjacent non-tumor tissue in lung cancer (dated by TCRdb to about 2018). Study-wide context: By cancer type, the cohort comprised some twelve adenocarcinoma patients, 2 squamous cell carcinoma patients and 1 small cell lung cancer patient. The roughly 15 patients were aged roughly 30 to 80 years, included 10 men and 5 women, and had TNM stage I to III disease. TCRbeta CDR3 sequencing was performed on a few dozen paired specimens, with one tumor sample and one normal lung sample collected per patient. Using bulk TCRbeta repertoires from over 14 lung cancer patients, the study set lung tumor tissue side by side with matched distant non-tumor lung tissue. In total, sequencing yielded 125,075,908 productive TCRbeta reads, which works out to an average of approximately 4.2 million reads per sample. What the work shows at the level of the full study, not this receptor alone: TCR diversity (inverse Simpson) was significantly higher in tumor than in normal lung tissue (around 460 vs 160, P = 0.0075, Mann-Whitney U test). The top 100 clones accounted for a significantly larger cumulative portion of the repertoire in normal lung than in tumor tissue. The sequencing platform is not named in the methods, and unique molecular identifiers are not mentioned. Peripheral blood was not sequenced, so blood TCRbeta repertoires were not examined in the lung cancer patients of the study. TCR diversity was significantly higher in younger patients, and higher tumor TCR diversity was associated with shorter overall and disease-free survival. With only about 16 patients in the cohort, the authors noted that larger samples and more detailed clinical data are needed.

The CDR3 starts with the cysteine, ends with the phenylalanine, and has 18 residues. The kept DNA is CDR3 alone, 54 bases in frame from the first base. For CDR1 and CDR2, the germline V gene lists MNHGY and SVAAGI. The source is a man between 65 and 79 years old with non-small cell lung cancer. The sample comprised lung tumor tissue. The V and J genes are TRBV6-9 and TRBJ1-6; a tentative D call is TRBD1 (5 bases match). CDR3 region: CASSYGPREVSSNSPLHF. The sequence in DNA is TGTGCCAGTAGTTATGGTCCCAGGGAGGTTTCTTCTAATTCACCCCTCCACTTT.